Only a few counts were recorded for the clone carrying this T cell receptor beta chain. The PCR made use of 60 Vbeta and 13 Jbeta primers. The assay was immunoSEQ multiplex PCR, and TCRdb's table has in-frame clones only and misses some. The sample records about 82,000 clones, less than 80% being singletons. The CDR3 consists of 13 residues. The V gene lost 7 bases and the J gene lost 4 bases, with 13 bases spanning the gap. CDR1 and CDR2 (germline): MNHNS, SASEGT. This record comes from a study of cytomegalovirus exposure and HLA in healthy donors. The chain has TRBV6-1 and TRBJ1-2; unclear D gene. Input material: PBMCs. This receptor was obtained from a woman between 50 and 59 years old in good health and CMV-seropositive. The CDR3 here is CASTSRALYGYTF. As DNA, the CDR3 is TGTGCCAGCACCTCGAGGGCACTCTATGGCTACACCTTC.